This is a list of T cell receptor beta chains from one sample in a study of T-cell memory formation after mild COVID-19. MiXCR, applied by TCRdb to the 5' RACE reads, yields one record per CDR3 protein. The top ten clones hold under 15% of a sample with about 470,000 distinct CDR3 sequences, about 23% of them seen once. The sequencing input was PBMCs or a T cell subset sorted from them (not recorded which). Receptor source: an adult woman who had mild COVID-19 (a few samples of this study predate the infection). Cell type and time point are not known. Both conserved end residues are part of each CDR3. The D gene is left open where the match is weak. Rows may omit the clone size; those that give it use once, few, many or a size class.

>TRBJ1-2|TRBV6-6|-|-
TGTGCCAGCACCCAGCGTCAGGGTTTAGATGATAACTATGGCTACACCTTC
CASTQRQGLDDNYGYTF
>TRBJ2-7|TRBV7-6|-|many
TGTGCCAGCAGCTCACCGACAGCCTCCTACGAGCAGTACTTC
CASSSPTASYEQYF
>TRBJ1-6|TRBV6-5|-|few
TGTGCCAGCAGTTACTCCCCCCCTATGTCCTTGAGCTCCTATAATTCACCCCTCCACTTT
CASSYSPPMSLSSYNSPLHF
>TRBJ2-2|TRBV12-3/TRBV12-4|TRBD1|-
TGTGCCAGCAGTTCACATCTATCTCCTGGACAGGGGGGGAACACCGGGGAGCTGTTTTTT
CASSSHLSPGQGGNTGELFF
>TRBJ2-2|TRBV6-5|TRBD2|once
TGTGCCAGCAGTAACGTCCAGGCGGGGGTGAACACCGGGGAGCTGTTTTTT
CASSNVQAGVNTGELFF
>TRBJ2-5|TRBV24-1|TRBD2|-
TGTGCCACCAGCCCGGGACTAGGACAAGAGACCCATTACTTC
CATSPGLGQETHYF
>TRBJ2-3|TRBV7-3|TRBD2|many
TGTGCCAGCAGCTTAAAGCCTAGCGGGGGGCCGAGCACAGATACGCAGTATTTT
CASSLKPSGGPSTDTQYF
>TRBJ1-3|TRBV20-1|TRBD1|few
TGCAGTGCTGTTAACAGGGGGCAAGGAAACACCATATATTTT
CSAVNRGQGNTIYF
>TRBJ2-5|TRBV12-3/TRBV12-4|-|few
TGTGCCAGCAGTTTAATGCAAGAGACCCAGTACTTC
CASSLMQETQYF
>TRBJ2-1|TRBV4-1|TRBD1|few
TGCGCCAGCAGCCAAGGACAGGGGGAGTGGAATGAGCAGTTCTTC
CASSQGQGEWNEQFF
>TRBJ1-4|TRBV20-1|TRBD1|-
TGCAGTGCCCAGAGACAGGGGCGCCCAGGGGTTGAAAAACTGTTTTTT
CSAQRQGRPGVEKLFF
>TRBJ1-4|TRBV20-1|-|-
TGCAGTGCTAGGGGTCAGGCGGGGGAAAAACTGTTTTTT
CSARGQAGEKLFF
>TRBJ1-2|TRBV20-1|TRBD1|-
TGCAGTGCTAGAGACCCGCTGTGGACAGGGGGAGGCTACACCTTC
CSARDPLWTGGGYTF
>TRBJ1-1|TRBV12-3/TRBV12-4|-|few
TGTGCCAGCAGTTTGGGCTGGGGGGGGGACACTGAAGCTTTCTTT
CASSLGWGGDTEAFF
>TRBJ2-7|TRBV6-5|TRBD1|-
TGTGCCAGCAGTTACTTCTACCGACAGGGAACCTACGAGCAGTACTTC
CASSYFYRQGTYEQYF
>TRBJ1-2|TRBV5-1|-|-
TGCGCCAGCAGCTTGGGTCGGGGGCAGGTCACCTTC
CASSLGRGQVTF
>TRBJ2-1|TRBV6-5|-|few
TGTGCCAGCAGTGACCGAGGCCCTAGCTCCTACAATGAGCAGTTCTTC
CASSDRGPSSYNEQFF
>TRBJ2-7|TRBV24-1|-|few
TGTGCCACCAGTGATATGGGGCGGGCCGAGCAGTACTTC
CATSDMGRAEQYF
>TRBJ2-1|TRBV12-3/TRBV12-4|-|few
TGTGCCAGCAGTTTGAAGCTAGAGGCCACCAATTTTAAAAATGAGCAGTTCTTC
CASSLKLEATNFKNEQFF
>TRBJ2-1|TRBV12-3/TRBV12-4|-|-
TGTGCCAGCAGTCCAACTGAGGGAAGTCGCTACAATGAGCAGTTCTTC
CASSPTEGSRYNEQFF
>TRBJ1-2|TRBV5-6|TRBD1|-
TGTGCCAGCAGCTTGGGCGGGACAGGGAAGTATGGCTACACCTTC
CASSLGGTGKYGYTF
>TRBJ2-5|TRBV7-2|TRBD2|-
TGTGCCAGCAGCCCCCAGCGGGAGTGGGAGACCCAGTACTTC
CASSPQREWETQYF
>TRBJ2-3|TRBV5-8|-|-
TGTGCCAGCAGCTGGAACCTAGGGAATACGCAGTATTTT
CASSWNLGNTQYF
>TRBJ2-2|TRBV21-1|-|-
TGTGCCAGGCGGGACGGAAACACCGGGGAGCTGTTTTTT
CARRDGNTGELFF
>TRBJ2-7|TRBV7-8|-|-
TGTGCCAGCAGCCCACGGCCGACGGACGAGCAGTACTTC
CASSPRPTDEQYF
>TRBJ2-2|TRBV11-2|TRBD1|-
TGTGCCAGCAGCCCGCCGCCCGGGACAGGGGCCGGGGAGCTGTTTTTT
CASSPPPGTGAGELFF
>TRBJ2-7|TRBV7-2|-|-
TGTGCCAGCAGCCCCCGAGTGGTCTACGAGCAGTACTTC
CASSPRVVYEQYF
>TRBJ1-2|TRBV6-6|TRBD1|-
TGTGCCAGCAACTGGGACAGGGGTAACTATGGCTACACCTTC
CASNWDRGNYGYTF
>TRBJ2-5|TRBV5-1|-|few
TGCGCCAGCAGCCCTGGAGGGTACTTCGAAGAGACCCAGTACTTC
CASSPGGYFEETQYF
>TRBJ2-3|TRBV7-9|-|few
TGTGCCAGCAGCCCTCTGCTTCCCAGCACAGATACGCAGTATTTT
CASSPLLPSTDTQYF